This is a list of T cell receptor beta chains from one sample in a study of shared clonotypes between healthy human individuals. Here immunoSEQ multiplex PCR was the method, and the copy in TCRdb shows in-frame clones only, minus some. The repertoire consists of 2,500,000 or so clones, with approximately 92% occurring once and the leading ten covering around 0.14%. The specimen was naive CD4+ T cells sorted from blood. All receptors derive from a man aged 18 to 29 in good health. CDR3s include the opening cysteine and the closing phenylalanine or tryptophan. Fields, in order: clone size, V gene, CDR3 length, D gene, J gene, CDR3 DNA, CDR3 protein. D genes are given only for firm matches. Where a row states a size, it is once, few, many or the class of an expanded clone; other rows omit it.

-,TRBV28,12,-,TRBJ2-1,TGTGCCAGCAGTTTCCCGACACAGGGGCAGTTCTTC,CASSFPTQGQFF
-,TRBV27,14,TRBD2,TRBJ2-7,TGTGCCAGCAGAAGCGGGGGTCAGGGGTACGAGCAGTACTTC,CASRSGGQGYEQYF
once,TRBV7-2,14,TRBD1,TRBJ2-3,TGTGCCAGCAGCCGGACAGGGATGAAAGATACGCAGTATTTT,CASSRTGMKDTQYF
few,TRBV10-3,13,-,TRBJ1-1,TGTGCCACCAGCGGAGGGGGTGACACTGAAGCTTTCTTT,CATSGGGDTEAFF
-,TRBV7-8,15,-,TRBJ2-7,TGTGCCAGCAGCTTAGTATCGATTGGGCCCTACGAGCAGTACTTC,CASSLVSIGPYEQYF
-,TRBV7-2,16,TRBD2,TRBJ2-7,TGTGCCAGCAGCTTAGGAAGACTAGCTGGATCATACGAGCAGTACTTC,CASSLGRLAGSYEQYF
once,TRBV20-1,11,-,TRBJ2-2,TGCAGTGCTAGAAAGGCCGGGGAGCTGTTTTTT,CSARKAGELFF
-,TRBV5-1,16,TRBD2,TRBJ2-5,TGCGCCAGCAGCTTGTCCCCAGCGGGGGGGCAAGAGACCCAGTACTTC,CASSLSPAGGQETQYF
once,TRBV12-5,16,-,TRBJ2-5,TGTGCTAGTGGTTTGGTAAGGGACACTAAGGCGGGGACCCAGTACTTC,CASGLVRDTKAGTQYF
-,TRBV5-1,15,TRBD2,TRBJ2-2,TGCGCCAGCAGCTTTACTAGCGTGGGCACCGGGGAGCTGTTTTTT,CASSFTSVGTGELFF
-,TRBV5-1,15,-,TRBJ1-6,TGCGCCAGCAGCTTATCATCGGGGTATAATTCACCCCTCCACTTT,CASSLSSGYNSPLHF
-,TRBV10-2,14,-,TRBJ2-7,TGCGCCAGCAGTGAGTCAGCCGGTTCCTACGAGCAGTACTTC,CASSESAGSYEQYF
-,TRBV5-1,16,-,TRBJ1-6,TGCGCCAGCAGCGCCTCCGGCGCGGGGGGTGGTTCACCCCTCCACTTT,CASSASGAGGGSPLHF
-,TRBV19,17,TRBD1,TRBJ2-7,TGTGCCAGTAGTATCTTCCCCTTCGGGACAGCGAACTACGAGCAGTACTTC,CASSIFPFGTANYEQYF
-,TRBV19,15,-,TRBJ1-1,TGTGCCAGTAAAGAGCTACAGGGCCAGAACACTGAAGCTTTCTTT,CASKELQGQNTEAFF
-,TRBV6-6,13,TRBD2,TRBJ2-7,TGTGCCAGCAGCCGGGACTACGCCTACGAGCAGTACTTC,CASSRDYAYEQYF
-,TRBV5-1,13,TRBD1,TRBJ1-5,TGCGCCAGCAGCGGACAGGGCGGACAGCCCCAGCATTTT,CASSGQGGQPQHF
-,TRBV2,16,TRBD2,TRBJ2-3,TGTGCCAGCAGTGAGGACAGCGGGAGAGTTCAAGATACGCAGTATTTT,CASSEDSGRVQDTQYF
once,TRBV30,12,TRBD1,TRBJ1-1,TGTGCCTGGAGTGACAGGGGGGCTGAAGCTTTCTTT,CAWSDRGAEAFF
-,TRBV2,14,-,TRBJ2-5,TGTGCCAGCATTGGGGGGCAGGACCAAGAGACCCAGTACTTC,CASIGGQDQETQYF
-,TRBV30,16,-,TRBJ2-7,TGTGCCTGGAGGGTTACCGGGGGTCGACTTTCCTACGAGCAGTACTTC,CAWRVTGGRLSYEQYF
-,TRBV2,13,-,TRBJ1-2,TGTGCCAGTCGCATAGGGGTAAACTATGGCTACACCTTC,CASRIGVNYGYTF
-,TRBV7-2,12,-,TRBJ2-7,TGTGCCAGCAGCACTAGCCGCCTGGAGCAGTACTTC,CASSTSRLEQYF
-,TRBV7-8,14,-,TRBJ2-5,TGTGCCAGCAGCTTAGTCGGTCTTTCAGAGACCCAGTACTTC,CASSLVGLSETQYF
-,TRBV27,13,-,TRBJ1-1,TGTGCCAGCAGTTTCAGGCGGTTTACTGAAGCTTTCTTT,CASSFRRFTEAFF
-,TRBV27,15,-,TRBJ1-1,TGTGCCAGCAGTTCAGCCGACAGGAGCCGAACTGAAGCTTTCTTT,CASSSADRSRTEAFF
-,TRBV7-2,16,-,TRBJ1-5,TGTGCCAGCAGCTTAGGGGGGTCGGTTAGTACTCAGCCCCAGCATTTT,CASSLGGSVSTQPQHF
once,TRBV6-6,14,-,TRBJ2-6,TGTGCCAGCAGTTTGGGGAGCGGGGCCAACGTCCTGACTTTC,CASSLGSGANVLTF
-,TRBV19,17,TRBD1,TRBJ1-5,TGTGCCAGTAGTATGGAACCCGGGACAGGGCGAAATCAGCCCCAGCATTTT,CASSMEPGTGRNQPQHF
-,TRBV2,13,-,TRBJ2-3,TGTGCCAGCAGTGGAGGAATCACAGATACGCAGTATTTT,CASSGGITDTQYF
-,TRBV30,17,TRBD2,TRBJ2-3,TGTGCCTGGAGTGTACTAAGGACTAGCGGGAGCACAGATACGCAGTATTTT,CAWSVLRTSGSTDTQYF
-,TRBV7-9,14,-,TRBJ2-1,TGTGCCAGCAGCCCCGGGACCGCTAACAATGAGCAGTTCTTC,CASSPGTANNEQFF
once,TRBV30,14,-,TRBJ1-5,TGTGCCTGGACCACGGAGACAGGCGCAGGTCCCCAGCATTTT,CAWTTETGAGPQHF
-,TRBV27,15,-,TRBJ1-2,TGTGCCAGCAGTTTGACAGTACCCCTACTTAGTGGCTACACCTTC,CASSLTVPLLSGYTF
-,TRBV27,14,TRBD1,TRBJ2-7,TGTGCCAGCAGTTCCCGGGACAGCACCTACGAGCAGTACTTC,CASSSRDSTYEQYF
-,TRBV30,15,TRBD2,TRBJ2-7,TGTGCCTGGGGCCGGGGGGGTAAATCCTTCTACGAGCAGTACTTC,CAWGRGGKSFYEQYF
-,TRBV6-5,14,-,TRBJ1-3,TGTGCCAGCAGTTACTCAGTAGGAGGAAACACCATATATTTT,CASSYSVGGNTIYF
-,TRBV6-1,19,-,TRBJ1-1,TGTGCCAGCAGTGAAAGGATCCCAACACCGGGACGGATGAACACTGAAGCTTTCTTT,CASSERIPTPGRMNTEAFF
-,TRBV7-9,14,-,TRBJ2-1,TGTGCCAGCAGCTTAGCGGGGGGGCACAATGAGCAGTTCTTC,CASSLAGGHNEQFF
few,TRBV30,12,-,TRBJ1-1,TGTGCCTGGAAGGACCGAAACACTGAAGCTTTCTTT,CAWKDRNTEAFF
-,TRBV30,11,-,TRBJ2-7,TGTGCCTGGAGTTCCACTTGGGAGCAGTACTTC,CAWSSTWEQYF
-,TRBV25-1,13,-,TRBJ1-5,TGTGCCAGTAGTAGGGGGAGCAATCAGCCCCAGCATTTT,CASSRGSNQPQHF
-,TRBV5-4,17,TRBD2,TRBJ2-3,TGTGCCAGCAGCTTGGACCCACTAGCGGGGGTAGCAGATACGCAGTATTTT,CASSLDPLAGVADTQYF